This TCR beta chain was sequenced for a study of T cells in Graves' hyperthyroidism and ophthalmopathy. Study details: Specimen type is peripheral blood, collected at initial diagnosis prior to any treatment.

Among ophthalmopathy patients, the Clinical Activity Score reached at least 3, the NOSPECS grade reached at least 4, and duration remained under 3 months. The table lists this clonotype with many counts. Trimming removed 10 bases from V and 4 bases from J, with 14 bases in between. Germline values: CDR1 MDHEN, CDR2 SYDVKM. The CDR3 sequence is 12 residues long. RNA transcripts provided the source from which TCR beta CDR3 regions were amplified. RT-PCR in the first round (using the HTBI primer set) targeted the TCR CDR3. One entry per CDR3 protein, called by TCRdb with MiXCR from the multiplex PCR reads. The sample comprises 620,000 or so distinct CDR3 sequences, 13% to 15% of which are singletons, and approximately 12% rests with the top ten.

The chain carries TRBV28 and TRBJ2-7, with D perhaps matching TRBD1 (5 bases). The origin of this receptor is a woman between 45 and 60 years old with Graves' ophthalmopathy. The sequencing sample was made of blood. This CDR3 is CATGGAIYEQYF. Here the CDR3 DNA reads TGTGCCACCGGTGGGGCTATTTACGAGCAGTACTTC.